Below, 32 T cell receptor beta chains from the same sample are listed, as sequenced in a study of shared clonotypes between healthy human individuals. Sequencing used immunoSEQ multiplex PCR; TCRdb keeps in-frame clones, though not all of them. Seen here are 1.5 million to 2.5 million clones, around 96% observed once, and the top ten hold 1% to 1.5%. CD45RO negativity and positive selection for CCR7 defined naive CD8 cells, a population that excluded terminally differentiated effector memory CD45RA+ cells. Sequencing was carried out using naive CD8+ T cells sorted from blood. These receptors originate from a man between 18 and 29 years old in good health.

The chain joins TRBV5-6 to TRBJ2-1; D not certain. Germline loops: CDR1 SGHDT, CDR2 YYEEEE. This CDR3 has 16 residues. V was trimmed by 0 bases and J by 5 bases, leaving 15 bases between them. The CDR3 nucleotides read TGTGCCAGCAGCTTGGAGCTAGGGCCCTATAACAATGAGCAGTTCTTC. This codes for CASSLELGPYNNEQFF.

Points on this clone: The same CDR3 also results from other DNA sequences found in this sample. The rearrangement uses TRBV7-9 and TRBJ2-1, with D hard to call. The CDR3 extends over 13 amino acids. V gave up 0 bases and J gave up 7 bases, with 7 bases separating them. Germline loops: CDR1 SEHNR, CDR2 FQNEAQ (reference sequence). CDR3 DNA sequence: TGTGCCAGCAGCTTAGCCTCAGGTAATGAGCAGTTCTTC. As protein: CASSLASGNEQFF. The whole variable domain, filled in from reference TRBV7-9 and TRBJ2-1, reads DTGVSQNPRHKITKRGQNVTFRCDPISEHNRLYWYRQTLGQGPEFLTYFQNEAQLEKSRLLSDRFSAERPKGSFSTLEIQRTEQGDSAMYLCASSLASGNEQFFGPGTRLTVL.

The chain links TRBV4-1 to TRBJ2-7; D not certain. Germline V gene data show CDR1 as MGHRA and CDR2 as YSYEKL. This CDR3 spans 13 amino acids. The ends were cut back, 3 bases at V and 3 bases at J, with 9 bases in the middle. The CDR3 spells CASSHLTDYEQYF. CDR3 nucleotides: TGCGCCAGCAGCCACCTGACGGACTACGAGCAGTACTTC.

The chain combines TRBV28 with TRBJ2-6; D call uncertain. In germline, CDR1 is MDHEN, CDR2 SYDVKM. The length of the CDR3 is 16 residues. The V gene lost 2 bases and the J gene lost 2 bases, with 10 bases spanning the gap. The CDR3 DNA is TGTGCCAGCAGTTTAGGCCAAAGAACTGGGGCCAACGTCCTGACTTTC. Protein sequence: CASSLGQRTGANVLTF.

In DNA form, the CDR3 reads TGTGCCAGCAGTGGGGCAGGCCCGCCGGGGGAGACCCAGTACTTC. As protein: CASSGAGPPGETQYF. The gene calls are TRBV2 and TRBJ2-5, with a weak D call TRBD2 (5 bases). This CDR3 has 15 residues. The germline gives CDR1 SNHLY, CDR2 FYNNEI. The V end lost 4 bases, the J end lost 5 bases, and 17 bases lay between the germline ends.

J is TRBJ1-6 and V is TRBV7-3; D not resolved. This CDR3 has 13 amino acids. Trimming removed 5 bases from V and 11 bases from J, with 13 bases in between. Germline loops: CDR1 SGHTA, CDR2 FQGTGA. The CDR3 protein is CASSHTFGAPLHF. The DNA of the CDR3 is TGTGCCAGCAGCCATACTTTTGGGGCACCCCTCCACTTT.

This clone has a handful of counts. The chain has TRBV4-1 and TRBJ1-6; D call uncertain. V was cut by 1 base and J by 11 bases, with 12 bases left in between. The CDR3 length is 14 residues. Germline loops: CDR1 MGHRA, CDR2 YSYEKL. The chain's CDR3 is CASSQGSLPAPLHF. The CDR3 DNA reads TGCGCCAGCAGCCAAGGATCGTTGCCGGCACCCCTCCACTTT.

The chain is built from TRBV28 and TRBJ2-7; 9 nucleotides match TRBD1. The CDR3 totals 15 residues. Looked up from germline, CDR1 is MDHEN and CDR2 is SYDVKM. J lost 4 bases, V lost 4 bases, and 8 bases had no gene match. The CDR3 sequence is CASSSPLDRGYEQYF. CDR3 bases: TGTGCCAGCAGTTCCCCCTTGGACAGGGGATACGAGCAGTACTTC.

The V and J genes are TRBV5-4 and TRBJ2-7, with D maybe TRBD1 (6 bases). Deletions cut 5 bases from V and 3 bases from J, with 15 bases between. Germline-derived CDR1 and CDR2 are SGHNT and YYREEE (reference sequence). The CDR3 has 14 residues. CDR3: CASSIGTPGYEQYF. CDR3 coding DNA: TGTGCCAGCAGTATTGGGACACCCGGCTACGAGCAGTACTTC.

The V call is TRBV7-6, the J call TRBJ2-5; D not certain. Trimming took 1 base from V and 8 from J, leaving 5 bases between them. This CDR3 region has 11 residues. CDR1 and CDR2 (germline): SGHVS, FNYEAQ. Here the CDR3 reads CASSLEGTQYF. In DNA, the CDR3 is TGTGCCAGCAGCTTAGAGGGTACCCAGTACTTC.

V is TRBV2 and J is TRBJ2-1; TRBD2 aligns across 11 bases. This CDR3 region has 15 residues. Germline CDR1 and CDR2: SNHLY and FYNNEI. V lost 4 bases and J lost 9; bases outside the gene matches: 8. The CDR3 DNA reads TGTGCCAGCAGTGCACTCACTAGCGGGAGCACTGAGCAGTTCTTC. This codes for CASSALTSGSTEQFF.

V and J are TRBV29-1 and TRBJ2-1; 8 positions agree with TRBD1. With V trimmed by 7 bases and J by 6 bases, 2 bases remained unmatched. CDR3 length equals 11 residues. Germline CDR1 reads SQVTM; CDR2 reads ANQGSEA. DNA of the CDR3: TGCAGCGGGCAGGGGGCCAATGAGCAGTTCTTC. It codes for CSGQGANEQFF.

The V and J genes are TRBV5-6 and TRBJ1-5; no clear D gene. The germline gives CDR1 SGHDT, CDR2 YYEEEE. V lost 1 base and J lost 5, with 4 bases in between. This CDR3 has 12 residues. The CDR3 loop is CASSLLDQPQHF. The CDR3 coding sequence is TGTGCCAGCAGCTTGCTGGATCAGCCCCAGCATTTT.

This chain connects TRBV10-3 to TRBJ2-7, with D uncertain. V was clipped by 0 bases and J by 4 bases, with 7 bases between them. The germline CDR1 and CDR2 sequences are ENHRY and SYGVKD. The CDR3 covers 13 residues. The CDR3 region has the DNA TGTGCCATCAGTGAGTCGGCCCGGTACGAGCAGTACTTC. It encodes CAISESARYEQYF.

To note about this clone: One junction end disagrees with the germline gene, perhaps due to a read error. This specimen includes other DNA sequences encoding the same CDR3. The chain links TRBV7-7 to TRBJ2-7; D possibly uses TRBD1 or TRBD2 (6 bases each). The CDR3 sequence is 13 residues long. CDR1 is SSHAT, CDR2 FNYEAQ, per germline (reference sequence). The DNA of the CDR3 is TGTGCTAGCAGCTTAGGACCGGGGGCCGAGCAGTACTTC. This gives the protein CASSLGPGAEQYF.

This clone showed up just once. The chain carries TRBV30 and TRBJ1-6; TRBD1 matches at 7 bases. The ends lost 2 bases at V and 5 bases at J; junction bases unmatched: 3. The CDR3 has 14 amino acids. In germline, CDR1 is GTSNPN, CDR2 SVGIG (reference sequence). Here the CDR3 DNA reads TGTGCCTGGAGTAGGACAGGCAATAATTCACCCCTCCACTTT. This codes for CAWSRTGNNSPLHF. The full variable domain, rest sourced from reference TRBV30 and TRBJ1-6, is SQTIHQWPATLVQPVGSPLSLECTVEGTSNPNLYWYRQAAGRGLQLLFYSVGIGQISSEVPQNLSASRPQDRQFILSSKKLLLSDSGFYLCAWSRTGNNSPLHFGNGTRLTVT.

Notes on this clone: The sample has other DNA sequences that encode this CDR3 too. In DNA, the CDR3 is TGTGCCAGCAGCTCGTCCAGCAGCTACGAGCAGTACTTC. Translated, it gives CASSSSSSYEQYF. The chain carries TRBV7-9 and TRBJ2-7; D gene ambiguous. Trimming shortened V by 4 bases and J by 3 bases, and 10 bases separated the two germline ends. Germline loops: CDR1 SEHNR, CDR2 FQNEAQ (reference sequence). This CDR3 is built from 13 residues.

This chain uses TRBV19 with TRBJ1-1; D not resolved. The length of the CDR3 is 13 residues. V was trimmed by 11 bases and J by 1 base, leaving 14 bases between them. CDR1 and CDR2 from the germline V gene are LNHDA and SQIVND (reference sequence). CDR3 protein: CASRDLENTEAFF. The CDR3 coding sequence is TGTGCCTCCCGGGATCTCGAGAACACTGAAGCTTTCTTT.

The chain joins TRBV27 to TRBJ1-1; 7 positions match TRBD1. The CDR3 is 15 residues long. Germline trimming cut 8 bases from V and 0 bases from J; bases unmatched to any gene: 9. CDR1 MNHEY and CDR2 SMNVEV come from the germline V gene (reference sequence). The CDR3 region has the DNA TGTGCCAGCCGACTACAGGGGCCTATGAACACTGAAGCTTTCTTT. Protein sequence: CASRLQGPMNTEAFF.

This chain joins TRBV27 and TRBJ1-6; D uncertain. The V gene lost 6 bases and the J gene lost 4 bases, with 10 bases spanning the gap. The germline V gene encodes CDR1 MNHEY and CDR2 SMNVEV (reference sequence). The CDR3 is 14 residues long. The chain's CDR3 is CASRGLPYNSPLHF. The DNA of the CDR3 is TGTGCCAGCAGGGGTTTACCTTATAATTCACCCCTCCACTTT.

V and J are TRBV4-1 and TRBJ2-7, with D tentatively TRBD1 or TRBD2 (6 bases each). Germline assignment: CDR1 MGHRA and CDR2 YSYEKL. With 5 bases removed from V and 7 bases from J, the gap between germline ends came to 24 bases. The CDR3 loop spans 16 amino acids. CDR3 region: CASSESQGLPTREQYF. CDR3 DNA: TGCGCCAGCAGCGAGTCACAGGGACTCCCTACTCGGGAGCAGTACTTC.

This chain joins TRBV7-9 and TRBJ2-7, with 13 bases that match TRBD2. CDR1 is SEHNR and CDR2 is FQNEAQ in the germline V gene (reference sequence). The CDR3 runs to 13 residues. Trimming took 10 bases from V and 3 from J; bases not matched to a gene: 3. The CDR3 is CATWTSGSYEQYF. CDR3 DNA sequence: TGTGCCACCTGGACTAGCGGGAGCTACGAGCAGTACTTC. The full variable domain, with the rest looked up from reference TRBV7-9 and TRBJ2-7, is DTGVSQNPRHKITKRGQNVTFRCDPISEHNRLYWYRQTLGQGPEFLTYFQNEAQLEKSRLLSDRFSAERPKGSFSTLEIQRTEQGDSAMYLCATWTSGSYEQYFGPGTRLTVT.

The V call is TRBV19, the J call TRBJ2-5; D could derive from TRBD1 or TRBD2 (5 bases each). The CDR3 totals 13 residues. Germline V CDR1 and CDR2: LNHDA, SQIVND (reference sequence). Trimming left V 1 base short and J 10 bases short, with 13 bases between. CDR3 residues: CASSIGGPLDQYF. The CDR3 nucleotides read TGTGCCAGTAGTATAGGGGGACCCCTAGACCAGTACTTC.

The CDR3 loop reads CAWSVFGYGYTF. The CDR3 DNA reads as TGTGCCTGGAGTGTTTTCGGATATGGCTACACCTTC. The gene calls are TRBV30 and TRBJ1-2; D is undetermined. V lost 0 bases and J 5 bases, leaving 7 bases between the germline ends. CDR1 and CDR2 (germline): GTSNPN, SVGIG (reference sequence). CDR3 size: 12 residues.

The chain links TRBV28 to TRBJ2-3; D is possibly TRBD1 or TRBD2 (5 bases each). The V end was cut by 6 bases, the J end by 0 bases, with 16 bases between. This CDR3 is 16 amino acids long. The germline V gene has CDR1 MDHEN and CDR2 SYDVKM. The CDR3 loop reads CASSSGDRFSTDTQYF. The CDR3 nucleotides read TGTGCCAGCAGCTCCGGGGACCGATTTAGCACAGATACGCAGTATTTT.

The chain recombines TRBV18 with TRBJ2-7; perhaps TRBD1 as D (5 bases). V was clipped by 1 base and J by 2 bases, with 12 bases between them. In germline, CDR1 is KGHSH, CDR2 LQKENI. The CDR3 consists of 15 residues. The CDR3 sequence: CASSPLQGYPYEQYF. The CDR3 DNA sequence: TGTGCCAGCTCACCACTCCAGGGTTACCCCTACGAGCAGTACTTC.

V usage is TRBV9 and J usage is TRBJ2-2; 10 bases fit TRBD2. Germline loops: CDR1 SGDLS, CDR2 YYNGEE. The CDR3 sequence is 15 residues long. Trimming cost V 3 bases and J 7 bases; bases outside gene matches: 6. CDR3 protein: CASSGSSGSGGELFF. The CDR3 region has the DNA TGTGCCAGCAGCGGATCTAGCGGGAGCGGCGGGGAGCTGTTTTTT. Together with reference TRBV9 and TRBJ2-2, the CDR3 gives the full variable domain: DSGVTQTPKHLITATGQRVTLRCSPRSGDLSVYWYQQSLDQGLQFLIQYYNGEERAKGNILERFSAQQFPDLHSELNLSSLELGDSALYFCASSGSSGSGGELFFGEGSRLTVL.

As concerns this clone: Other DNA sequences within the sample encode an identical CDR3. The chain is built from TRBV11-2 and TRBJ2-7, with D hard to call. The CDR3 has 14 amino acids. Germline assignment: CDR1 SGHAT and CDR2 FQNNGV. Trimming took off 0 bases at V and 4 bases at J, with 10 bases between the two ends. The CDR3 sequence: CASSLDRQLYEQYF. DNA for the CDR3: TGTGCCAGCAGCTTAGATAGGCAGCTATACGAGCAGTACTTC.

This chain connects TRBV20-1 to TRBJ1-2; D possibly corresponds to TRBD1 (5 bases). The V gene's germline CDR1 is DFQATT and CDR2 SNEGSKA (reference sequence). This CDR3 comprises 11 residues. With 7 bases removed from V and 4 bases from J, the gap between germline ends came to 10 bases. CDR3 amino acids: CSVTTVYGYTF. CDR3 in DNA: TGCAGTGTTACGACAGTCTATGGCTACACCTTC.

The rearrangement uses TRBV7-9 and TRBJ2-2; perhaps TRBD2 as D (6 bases). The CDR3 sequence is 15 residues long. Germline assignment: CDR1 SEHNR and CDR2 FQNEAQ (reference sequence). The V and J ends lost 4 bases and 7 bases respectively, with 16 bases between them. This CDR3 reads CASSSHYSGRGELFF. CDR3 DNA: TGTGCCAGCAGCTCACATTATAGCGGTCGCGGGGAGCTGTTTTTT. Filled out from reference TRBV7-9 and TRBJ2-2, the complete variable domain reads DTGVSQNPRHKITKRGQNVTFRCDPISEHNRLYWYRQTLGQGPEFLTYFQNEAQLEKSRLLSDRFSAERPKGSFSTLEIQRTEQGDSAMYLCASSSHYSGRGELFFGEGSRLTVL.

This clone occurred once. The chain has TRBV4-1 and TRBJ2-7; D is uncertain. The germline V gene has CDR1 MGHRA and CDR2 YSYEKL. Trimming left V 0 bases short and J 6 bases short, with 9 bases between. The CDR3 is 13 amino acids. For the CDR3, the DNA is TGCGCCAGCAGCCAAGATATGGAGTCCGAGCAGTACTTC. Translation gives CASSQDMESEQYF.

V gene TRBV13 combines with J gene TRBJ2-1; 7 bases agree with TRBD1. The J segment lost 5 bases and the V segment lost 4 bases, leaving 8 bases of the junction unmatched. This CDR3 is built from 15 residues. From germline, CDR1 is PRHDT and CDR2 FYEKMQ (reference sequence). CDR3 protein: CASSSSGTVNNEQFF. The CDR3 nucleotides read TGTGCCAGCAGCTCATCCGGGACAGTAAACAATGAGCAGTTCTTC.